These 14 T cell receptor beta chains were all obtained from the same sample, sequenced in a study of shared clonotypes between healthy human individuals. Some clones are missing from TCRdb's copy, which holds only in-frame ones; the method was immunoSEQ multiplex PCR. The repertoire holds more than 2,000,000 clones, approximately 93% seen once, with 0.35% to 0.45% in the top ten. Sequencing was done on a sample of naive CD4+ T cells from PBMCs. Sample subset: CD45RA+ positively selected. These receptor sequences come from a man aged 18 to 29 in good health. Some clones in this sample may be carry-over from other donors' samples.

With respect to this clone: One end of the junction does not line up with germline, which may come from a read error. V and J are TRBV7-3 and TRBJ2-2; D perhaps matches TRBD1 (6 bases). The CDR3 covers 15 residues. Looked up from germline, CDR1 is SGHTA and CDR2 is FQGTGA. The CDR3 coding sequence is TGTGCCAGCAGCCTACAGGGTGTAGGGGCCGGGGAGCTGTTCTTT. Translated: CASSLQGVGAGELFF.

The gene calls are TRBV18 and TRBJ2-4; D may correspond to TRBD1 or TRBD2 (5 bases each). Between the trimmed V and J ends, which lost 3 bases and 6 bases, there was a span of 9 bases. This CDR3 has 13 amino acids. From germline, CDR1 is KGHSH and CDR2 LQKENI. As DNA, the CDR3 is TGTGCCAGCTCACCTCCGGGGCGAAACATTCAGTACTTC. Its translation is CASSPPGRNIQYF.

Regarding this clone: Other DNA sequences within the sample encode an identical CDR3. The chain couples TRBV6-5 to TRBJ2-1, with D possibly TRBD1 on 5 matching bases. Per germline, CDR1 MNHEY and CDR2 SVGAGI. The V end lost 6 bases, the J end lost 4 bases, and 10 bases lay between the germline ends. The CDR3 has 13 amino acids. CDR3 loop: CASSRDSYNEQFF. CDR3 DNA sequence: TGTGCCAGCAGCCGCGACAGTTACAATGAGCAGTTCTTC.

The V call is TRBV30, the J call TRBJ2-7; 7 bases are shared with TRBD2. There are 16 residues in the CDR3. The trim removed 4 bases at V and 2 bases at J, leaving 14 bases unmatched. The germline gives CDR1 GTSNPN, CDR2 SVGIG (reference sequence). The CDR3 spells CAWNGHASGGPYEQYF. As DNA, the CDR3 is TGTGCCTGGAACGGCCATGCTAGCGGAGGCCCCTACGAGCAGTACTTC.

This clone was recorded once. Here the CDR3 reads CSVEGPGTDTQYF. The CDR3 nucleotides are TGCAGCGTTGAGGGCCCTGGCACAGATACGCAGTATTTT. The gene calls are TRBV29-1 and TRBJ2-3, with D unclear. V lost 3 bases and J lost 1, with 8 bases in between. Germline CDR1 is SQVTM and CDR2 is ANQGSEA. This CDR3 region has 13 residues.

This sequence joins TRBV28 and TRBJ2-3, with D possibly matching TRBD2 (5 bases). CDR3 size: 13 residues. V lost 6 bases and J lost 0, with 7 bases in between. Germline V gives CDR1 MDHEN, CDR2 SYDVKM. CDR3 sequence (DNA): TGTGCCAGCAGGGAGGACAGCACAGATACGCAGTATTTT. Translating gives CASREDSTDTQYF.

J is TRBJ2-1 and V is TRBV9; D perhaps matches TRBD2 (5 bases). CDR1 is SGDLS and CDR2 is YYNGEE in the germline V gene. V was trimmed by 3 bases and J by 4 bases, leaving 11 bases between them. This CDR3 is 14 amino acids long. The CDR3 DNA follows: TGTGCCAGCAGCGACTCTCAGCGGTACAATGAGCAGTTCTTC. It yields the protein CASSDSQRYNEQFF.

As for this clone: Other DNA sequences in the sample encode the same CDR3. The rearrangement joins TRBV7-3 to TRBJ2-5; D is undetermined. V shed 2 bases and J shed 0 bases, with 7 bases lying between them. The CDR3 has 14 amino acids. Germline CDR1 is SGHTA and CDR2 is FQGTGA. This CDR3 reads CASSLSSHQETQYF. CDR3 nucleotide sequence: TGTGCCAGCAGCTTATCGAGCCACCAAGAGACCCAGTACTTC.

The chain uses TRBV25-1 and TRBJ1-1; the D is unclear. CDR1 and CDR2 (germline): MGHDK, SYGVNS. CDR3 size: 13 residues. Between the trimmed V and J ends, which lost 3 bases and 3 bases, there was a span of 8 bases. The CDR3 region has the DNA TGTGCCAGCAGTGAGGCAGGATACACTGAAGCTTTCTTT. This encodes CASSEAGYTEAFF.

The rearrangement uses TRBV9 and TRBJ2-3, with 12 bases lining up with TRBD2. V was clipped by 0 bases and J by 3 bases; unmatched bases: 5. This CDR3 is built from 17 residues. Germline V gene lookup returns CDR1 SGDLS and CDR2 YYNGEE. The CDR3 loop reads CASSVGLAGVETDTQYF. Here the CDR3 DNA reads TGTGCCAGCAGCGTAGGACTAGCGGGAGTGGAAACAGATACGCAGTATTTT.

About this clone: This sample includes further DNA sequences coding for the same CDR3. The rearrangement uses TRBV5-1 and TRBJ2-3, with TRBD2 identical over 8 bases. The CDR3 loop spans 17 amino acids. Per the germline V gene, CDR1 is SGHRS and CDR2 is YFSETQ. J gave up 0 bases and V 0 bases, and 6 bases lay outside the gene matches. The CDR3 DNA sequence: TGCGCCAGCAGCTTGGGGGGTACTAGCGGAAGCACAGATACGCAGTATTTT. Translation: CASSLGGTSGSTDTQYF.

This clone was detected once. The chain couples TRBV7-8 to TRBJ2-7; no reliable D call. CDR3 length equals 13 residues. V gave up 1 base and J gave up 6 bases, with 10 bases separating them. Germline CDR1 is SGHVS and CDR2 is FQNEAQ. CDR3 in DNA: TGTGCCAGCAGCTTAGGTGGGTTCCCCGAGCAGTACTTC. It yields the protein CASSLGGFPEQYF.

This chain uses TRBV30 with TRBJ2-1; D might be TRBD2 (6 bases). Germline CDR1 is GTSNPN and CDR2 is SVGIG (reference sequence). The CDR3 sequence is 16 residues long. The germline V and J ends were trimmed by 1 base and 0 bases, with 13 bases remaining between them. The CDR3 here is CAWSGPGRGSYNEQFF. CDR3 bases: TGTGCCTGGAGTGGACCTGGGCGGGGCTCCTACAATGAGCAGTTCTTC.

This rearrangement joins TRBV7-2 to TRBJ2-7, with D possibly matching TRBD2 (6 bases). Germline CDR1 and CDR2: SGHTA and FQGNSA. With 4 bases removed from V and 0 bases from J, the gap between germline ends came to 13 bases. The CDR3 contains 15 residues. Written as DNA, the CDR3 is TGTGCCAGCAGCTCCGTAAGCGGGCCCTCCTACGAGCAGTACTTC. It codes for CASSSVSGPSYEQYF.